This section outlines one T cell receptor (beta chain) sequence together with its context. This CDR3 contains 13 residues. Germline V gene sequence: CDR1 SQVTM, CDR2 ANQGSEA. V lost 1 base and J lost 4; bases outside the gene matches: 4. This sample stems from a study of Tregs in tolerant kidney transplant recipients. Clones were read by immunoSEQ multiplex PCR, and TCRdb kept only the in-frame ones, dropping some. The table includes under 100,000 clones, roughly 92% detected once. The gene calls are TRBV29-1 and TRBJ2-7; the match to TRBD2 covers 7 bases. The sequenced sample consisted of CD8+ T cells from blood. This TCR came from a human donor in good health. The CDR3 protein is CSVEGTSNYEQYF. The CDR3 coding sequence is TGCAGCGTTGAAGGGACTAGTAATTACGAGCAGTACTTC.